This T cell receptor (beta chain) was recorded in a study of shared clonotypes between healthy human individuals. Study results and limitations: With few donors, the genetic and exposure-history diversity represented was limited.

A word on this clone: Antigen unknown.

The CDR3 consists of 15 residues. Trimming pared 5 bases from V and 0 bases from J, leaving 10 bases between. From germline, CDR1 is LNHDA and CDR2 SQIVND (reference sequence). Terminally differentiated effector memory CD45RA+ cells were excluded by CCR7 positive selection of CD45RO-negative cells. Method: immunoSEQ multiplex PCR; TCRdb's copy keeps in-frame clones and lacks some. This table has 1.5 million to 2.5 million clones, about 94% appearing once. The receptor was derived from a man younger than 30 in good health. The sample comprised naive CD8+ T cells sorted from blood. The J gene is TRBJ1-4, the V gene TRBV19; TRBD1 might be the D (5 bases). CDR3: CASSPGLTTNEKLFF. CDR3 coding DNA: TGTGCCAGTAGTCCAGGGCTTACAACTAATGAAAAACTGTTTTTT.